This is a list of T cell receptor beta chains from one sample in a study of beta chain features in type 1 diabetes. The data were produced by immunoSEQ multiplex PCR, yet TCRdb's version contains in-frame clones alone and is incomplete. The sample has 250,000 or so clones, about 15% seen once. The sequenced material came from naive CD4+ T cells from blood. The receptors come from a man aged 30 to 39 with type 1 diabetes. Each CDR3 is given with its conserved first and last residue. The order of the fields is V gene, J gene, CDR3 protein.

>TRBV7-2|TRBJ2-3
CASSLSVIAGRTGTQYF
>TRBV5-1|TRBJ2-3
CASSLKGDTQYF
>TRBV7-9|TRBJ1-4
CASSLGQGRGSVFF
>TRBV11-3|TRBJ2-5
CASSSEAGFETQYF
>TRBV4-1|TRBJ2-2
CASSQGAGGNTGELFF
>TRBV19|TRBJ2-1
CASSTSGSYNEQFF
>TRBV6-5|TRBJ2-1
CASRGTSSYNEQFF
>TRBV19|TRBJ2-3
CASSIGDRAGTDTQYF
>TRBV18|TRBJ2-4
CASSPLAGENIQYF
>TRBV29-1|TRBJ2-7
CSVDGDSHVGEQYF
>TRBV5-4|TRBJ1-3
CASSRDRANSGNTIYF
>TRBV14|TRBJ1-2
CASSQQGLGGYTF
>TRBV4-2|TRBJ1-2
CASSQVRQEGALANYGYTF